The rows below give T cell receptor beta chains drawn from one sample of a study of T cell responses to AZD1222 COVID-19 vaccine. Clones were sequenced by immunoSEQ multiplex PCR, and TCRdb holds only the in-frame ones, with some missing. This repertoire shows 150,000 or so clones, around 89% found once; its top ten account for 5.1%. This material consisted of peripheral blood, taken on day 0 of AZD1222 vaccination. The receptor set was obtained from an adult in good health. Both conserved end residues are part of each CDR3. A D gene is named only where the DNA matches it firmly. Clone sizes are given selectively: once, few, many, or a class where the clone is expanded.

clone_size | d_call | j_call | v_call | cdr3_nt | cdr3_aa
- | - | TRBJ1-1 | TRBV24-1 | TGTGCCACCGGCGGGGGGGACACTGAAGCTTTCTTT | CATGGGDTEAFF
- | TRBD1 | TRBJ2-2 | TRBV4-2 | TGTGCCAGCAGCCGTGCCGGTCGGGACAGACCCACCGGGGAGCTGTTTTTT | CASSRAGRDRPTGELFF
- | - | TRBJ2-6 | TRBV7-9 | TGTGCCAGCAGCCGGGGACAACACTCTGGGGCCAACGTCCTGACTTTC | CASSRGQHSGANVLTF
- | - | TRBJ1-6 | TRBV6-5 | TGTGCCAGCAGGCGACAGGCCTCTGGGAATTCACCCCTCCACTTT | CASRRQASGNSPLHF
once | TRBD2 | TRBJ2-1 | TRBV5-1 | TGCGCCAGCAGCTTGGTGCGGGAGGGCGCCTACAATGAGCAGTTCTTC | CASSLVREGAYNEQFF
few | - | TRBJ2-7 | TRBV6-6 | TGTGCCAGCAGTCCGGTCCAAACCCTAAGGGAGCAGTACTTC | CASSPVQTLREQYF
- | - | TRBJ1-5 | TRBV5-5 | TGTGCCAGCAGCTGGGTAGGCGGCCGGAATAGCAATCAGCCCCAGCATTTT | CASSWVGGRNSNQPQHF
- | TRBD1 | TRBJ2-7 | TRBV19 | TGTGCCAGTAGTCGGGGGACAGGTCCATACGAGCAGTACTTC | CASSRGTGPYEQYF
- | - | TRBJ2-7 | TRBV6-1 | TGTGCCAGCAGTGAAGCTTGGGGCAGAACCTACGAGCAGTACTTC | CASSEAWGRTYEQYF
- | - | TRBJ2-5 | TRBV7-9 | TGTGCCAGCAGCTTAGTGGCAGGGAGAGAGACCCAGTACTTC | CASSLVAGRETQYF